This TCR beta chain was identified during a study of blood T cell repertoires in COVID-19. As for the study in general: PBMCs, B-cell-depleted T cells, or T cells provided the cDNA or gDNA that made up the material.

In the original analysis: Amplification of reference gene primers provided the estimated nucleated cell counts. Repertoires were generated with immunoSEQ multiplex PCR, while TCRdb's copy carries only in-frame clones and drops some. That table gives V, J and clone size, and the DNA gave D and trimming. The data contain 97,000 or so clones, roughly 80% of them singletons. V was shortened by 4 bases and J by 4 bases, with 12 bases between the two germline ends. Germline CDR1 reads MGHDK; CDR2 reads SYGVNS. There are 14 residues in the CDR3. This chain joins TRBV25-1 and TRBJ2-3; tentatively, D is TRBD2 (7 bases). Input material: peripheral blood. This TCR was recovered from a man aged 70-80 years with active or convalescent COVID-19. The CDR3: CASSVNGGPDTQYF. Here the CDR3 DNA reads TGTGCCAGCAGTGTGAACGGGGGGCCAGATACGCAGTATTTT.